This T cell receptor beta chain is from a study of CD4 T cells in relation to SARS-CoV-2 and coronaviruses. On the study more broadly: PBMCs were cultured with antigen for less than twelve days before TCR beta sequencing.

Sequencing was performed with immunoSEQ multiplex PCR; in TCRdb, only in-frame clones are kept and a portion is missing. The repertoire holds approximately 20,000 clones, 76% seen once, with around a sixth in the top ten. This CDR3 has 14 residues. Germline V CDR1 and CDR2: LNHDA, SQIVND (reference sequence). Trimming shortened V by 6 bases and J by 5 bases, and 13 bases separated the two germline ends. About this clone itself: Its antigen is undetermined.

The unexposed donors gave CD4+ T cells in about 2010-2019, prior to COVID-19. After roughly ten days of culture, CD4+ T cells were isolated. Fresh IL-2 medium replaced half the medium on days 3 and 7. The sequence was obtained from a human donor in good health. This chain joins TRBV19 and TRBJ1-4; D uncertain. The sequenced material came from CD4+ T cells from PBMCs, cultured in vitro. This chain's CDR3 is CASSPLDGNEKLFF. Here the CDR3 DNA reads TGTGCCAGTAGCCCTCTCGACGGGAATGAAAAACTGTTTTTT.